The rows below give T cell receptor beta chains drawn from one sample of a study of blood T cell repertoires in COVID-19. The repertoire was sequenced with immunoSEQ multiplex PCR; TCRdb's copy has only in-frame clones and lacks some. There are fewer than 25,000 clones in the sample; 87% occur only once, and around 25% lies in the top ten. Sequences were obtained from peripheral blood. These receptors came from a human donor with active COVID-19. The donor label of this sample is uncertain. CDR3s include the opening cysteine and the closing phenylalanine or tryptophan. The D gene is left open where the match is weak. Size values are once, few and many counts, or a class for expanded clones, and some rows have none.

j_call | clone_size | v_call | d_call | cdr3_aa | cdr3_nt
TRBJ2-5 | . | TRBV24-1 | TRBD1 | CATGVPTGGLQETQYF | TGTGCCACCGGGGTTCCTACAGGGGGCCTCCAAGAGACCCAGTACTTC
TRBJ1-2 | . | TRBV4-3 | TRBD1 | CASSEDRGSYGYTF | TGCGCCAGCAGCGAGGACAGGGGATCCTATGGCTACACCTTC
TRBJ2-7 | . | TRBV25-1 | . | CASSGPLTYEQYF | TGTGCCAGCAGTGGGCCCCTCACCTACGAGCAGTACTTC
TRBJ1-1 | . | TRBV6-5 | . | CASSYSSQGTEAFF | TGTGCCAGCAGTTACTCCTCACAGGGCACTGAAGCTTTCTTT
TRBJ1-4 | . | TRBV10-3 | . | CATGVPTNEKLFF | TGTGCCACTGGAGTTCCAACTAATGAAAAACTGTTTTTT
TRBJ2-4 | . | TRBV5-4 | . | CASSLKEVQNIQYF | TGTGCCAGCAGCTTGAAGGAGGTCCAAAACATTCAGTACTTC
TRBJ2-5 | . | TRBV2 | . | CASSDRGGPQETQYF | TGTGCCAGCAGTGACCGTGGGGGCCCCCAAGAGACCCAGTACTTC
TRBJ1-1 | once | TRBV6-4 | . | CASVFERLNTEAFF | TGTGCCAGCGTTTTTGAGCGTCTGAACACTGAAGCTTTCTTT
TRBJ1-1 | . | TRBV6-5 | . | CASSPREGINTEAFF | TGTGCCAGCAGCCCCCGGGAGGGGATAAACACTGAAGCTTTCTTT
TRBJ2-3 | . | TRBV19 | TRBD1 | CASSSYRGDTQYF | TGTGCCAGTAGTAGCTACAGGGGGGATACGCAGTATTTT
TRBJ1-1 | . | TRBV29-1 | . | CSAYVTASFEAFF | TGCAGCGCCTATGTGACAGCATCATTTGAAGCTTTCTTT
TRBJ2-5 | . | TRBV5-4 | TRBD2 | CASSLVGLAGGKETQYF | TGTGCCAGCAGCTTGGTAGGACTAGCGGGAGGCAAAGAGACCCAGTACTTC
TRBJ2-7 | . | TRBV5-5 | TRBD1 | CASSWGTGGLYEQYF | TGTGCCAGCAGCTGGGGGACAGGGGGCCTGTACGAGCAGTACTTC
TRBJ2-3 | . | TRBV11-2 | . | CASSLLGGRTDTQYF | TGTGCCAGCAGCCTTTTGGGGGGGCGCACAGATACGCAGTATTTT
TRBJ1-1 | . | TRBV6-5 | . | CASLRGGQIYTEAFF | TGTGCCAGCTTGCGCGGGGGGCAAATCTACACTGAAGCTTTCTTT
TRBJ1-4 | . | TRBV4-1 | . | CASSLALDRFATNEKLFF | TGCGCCAGCAGCCTAGCACTTGACAGGTTTGCAACTAATGAAAAACTGTTTTTT
TRBJ2-5 | . | TRBV18 | . | CASSPQEETQYF | TGTGCCAGCTCACCACAAGAGGAGACCCAGTACTTC
TRBJ1-5 | . | TRBV19 | TRBD1 | CASSLRDSGQPQHF | TGTGCCAGCTCCCTCCGGGACAGCGGTCAGCCCCAGCATTTT
TRBJ1-1 | few | TRBV30 | . | CAWSLDRKGPRAFF | TGTGCCTGGAGTCTAGACAGGAAAGGTCCGCGAGCTTTCTTT
TRBJ2-2 | . | TRBV19 | . | CASSTWTAGELFF | TGTGCCAGTAGTACCTGGACAGCCGGGGAGCTGTTTTTT
TRBJ2-5 | . | TRBV12-3/TRBV12-4 | . | CASSLMRQETQYF | TGTGCCAGCAGTTTAATGCGCCAAGAGACCCAGTACTTC
TRBJ2-1 | once | TRBV6-2/TRBV6-3 | TRBD2 | CASSHAGLAVYAEQFF | TGTGCCAGCAGCCACGCGGGACTAGCGGTTTACGCTGAGCAGTTCTTC
TRBJ2-2 | . | TRBV7-7 | TRBD1 | CATAPGTGGGGELFF | TGTGCTACCGCCCCCGGGACAGGGGGTGGCGGGGAGCTGTTTTTT
TRBJ2-1 | . | TRBV7-9 | TRBD2 | CASSLTSGGPFRYNEQFF | TGTGCCAGCAGCTTAACTAGCGGGGGCCCCTTCCGATACAATGAGCAGTTCTTC